The 29 T cell receptor beta chains given below trace back to one sample, sequenced in a study of blood T cell repertoires in COVID-19. Measured with immunoSEQ multiplex PCR; TCRdb has only the in-frame clones, and not every one. Of about 300,000 clones listed, more than 75% were seen once; the top ten hold about 4%. Sequenced sample: PBMCs or T cells enriched from blood (not recorded which). These receptors originate from a man aged 30 to 39 who had recovered from COVID-19.

The chain joins TRBV7-6 to TRBJ2-3, with 7 bases identical to TRBD1. This CDR3 region has 13 residues. The ends lost 1 base at V and 6 bases at J; junction bases unmatched: 1. Germline CDR1 is SGHVS and CDR2 is FNYEAQ. DNA for the CDR3: TGTGCCAGCAGCTTAGGCAGGGGGGATACGCAGTATTTT. As protein: CASSLGRGDTQYF.

V and J are TRBV7-2 and TRBJ2-3; D ambiguous. Germline CDR1 SGHTA, CDR2 FQGNSA. This CDR3 has 15 amino acids. V shed 6 bases and J shed 1 base, with 14 bases lying between them. The CDR3 DNA reads as TGTGCCAGCAGGTCCGGGTCCCATGGCACAGATACGCAGTATTTT. Its translation is CASRSGSHGTDTQYF.

This chain links TRBV28 with TRBJ1-5; 8 bases map to TRBD1. The V gene end was trimmed by 5 bases and the J gene end by 6 bases; junction bases not matched to a gene: 9. The length of the CDR3 is 15 residues. Per germline, CDR1 MDHEN and CDR2 SYDVKM. This chain's CDR3 is CASSTQGAVGQPQHF. The CDR3 DNA is TGTGCCAGCAGTACTCAGGGGGCGGTTGGTCAGCCCCAGCATTTT.

The CDR3 DNA is TGTGCCAGCAGTCCGGGAGGTGGGGTGTATAATTCACCCCTCCACTTT. This encodes CASSPGGGVYNSPLHF. The V call is TRBV27, the J call TRBJ1-6; no reliable D call. Germline V lookup: CDR1 MNHEY, CDR2 SMNVEV (reference sequence). Trimming removed 5 bases at V and 4 bases at J, with 15 bases between. CDR3 size: 16 residues.

The CDR3 here is CASRLRTGEGDTQYF. CDR3 coding DNA: TGTGCCAGCAGGTTGAGGACAGGGGAAGGAGATACGCAGTATTTT. The chain links TRBV2 to TRBJ2-3, with 9 bases identical to TRBD1. The V gene's germline CDR1 is SNHLY and CDR2 FYNNEI. The CDR3 runs to 15 residues. The J segment lost 5 bases and the V segment lost 6 bases, leaving 9 bases of the junction unmatched. The full variable domain, with the rest looked up from reference TRBV2 and TRBJ2-3, is EPEVTQTPSHQVTQMGQEVILRCVPISNHLYFYWYRQILGQKVEFLVSFYNNEISEKSEIFDDQFSVERPDGSNFTLKIRSTKLEDSAMYFCASRLRTGEGDTQYFGPGTRLTVL.

V is TRBV29-1 and J is TRBJ1-4, with 8 positions matching TRBD1. The CDR3 contains 13 residues. CDR1 and CDR2 (germline): SQVTM, ANQGSEA. V lost 6 bases, J lost 1 base, and 1 base stayed unmatched. The CDR3 is CSVGTGTNEKLFF. As DNA, the CDR3 is TGCAGCGTGGGGACAGGAACTAATGAAAAACTGTTTTTT.

The chain links TRBV5-1 to TRBJ1-1; 10 bases align to TRBD1. CDR1 SGHRS and CDR2 YFSETQ come from the germline V gene. V shed 6 bases, J shed 6 bases, and the junction held 2 bases outside the gene matches. The CDR3 covers 12 residues. In nucleotides, the CDR3 is TGCGCCAGCACTGGACAGGGGGCTGAAGCTTTCTTT. The encoded protein is CASTGQGAEAFF.

CDR3 residues: CASRGHEAFF. Written as DNA, the CDR3 is TGTGCCAGCAGGGGACACGAAGCTTTCTTT. V usage is TRBV28 and J usage is TRBJ1-1; a possible D gene is TRBD1 (6 bases). This CDR3 region has 10 residues. Germline-derived CDR1 and CDR2 are MDHEN and SYDVKM. Trimming shortened V by 6 bases and J by 8 bases, and 7 bases separated the two germline ends.

The chain has TRBV27 and TRBJ2-3, with TRBD2 as a possible D gene (6 bases). CDR3 size: 14 residues. With 6 bases removed from V and 4 bases from J, the gap between germline ends came to 14 bases. The V gene's germline CDR1 is MNHEY and CDR2 SMNVEV (reference sequence). CDR3 DNA: TGTGCCAGCAGCTCCGGAACTAGCCCAGATACGCAGTATTTT. It translates to CASSSGTSPDTQYF.

The chain carries TRBV5-1 and TRBJ1-3; 8 nucleotides align to TRBD1. Germline loops: CDR1 SGHRS, CDR2 YFSETQ. This CDR3 spans 18 amino acids. Trimming removed 2 bases from V and 0 bases from J; junction bases left unmatched: 10. The CDR3 protein is CASSLLGQGFSSGNTIYF. The CDR3 nucleotides are TGCGCCAGCAGCTTACTAGGACAGGGTTTTTCCTCTGGAAACACCATATATTTT.

V usage is TRBV4-1 and J usage is TRBJ2-3; 7 positions agree with TRBD1. Germline V gene lookup returns CDR1 MGHRA and CDR2 YSYEKL. The length of the CDR3 is 14 residues. The V gene end was trimmed by 3 bases and the J gene end by 5 bases; junction bases not matched to a gene: 5. As DNA, the CDR3 is TGCGCCAGCAGCCACTTAACAGGGGTAGATACGCAGTATTTT. Protein product: CASSHLTGVDTQYF.

V and J are TRBV6-5 and TRBJ1-1; 7 nucleotides match TRBD1. Germline V CDR1 and CDR2: MNHEY, SVGAGI. V shed 5 bases, J shed 4 bases, and the junction held 10 bases outside the gene matches. The CDR3 loop spans 15 amino acids. The CDR3 DNA follows: TGTGCCAGCAGTCTTCGGGACAGCCGGGGCACTGAAGCTTTCTTT. Translating gives CASSLRDSRGTEAFF.

J is TRBJ2-7 and V is TRBV3-1 (or the pseudogene TRBV3-2); tentative D call: TRBD2 (5 bases). Germline CDR1 and CDR2: LGHDT and YNNKEL (reference sequence). The CDR3 length is 16 residues. Trimming took 2 bases from V and 2 from J, leaving 16 bases between them. The CDR3 bases are TGTGCCAGCAGCCAACCGATCCGCGGGCTTACCTACGAGCAGTACTTC. This sequence encodes CASSQPIRGLTYEQYF.

This chain connects TRBV7-9 to TRBJ2-3, with D uncertain. This CDR3 comprises 14 residues. Per the germline V gene, CDR1 is SEHNR and CDR2 is FQNEAQ (reference sequence). Trimming took 3 bases from V and 2 from J, leaving 9 bases between them. Here the CDR3 DNA reads TGTGCCAGCAGCTTGACACCCAACACAGATACGCAGTATTTT. It is translated as CASSLTPNTDTQYF.

The chain has TRBV28 and TRBJ1-5, with D possibly TRBD1 on 6 matching bases. The V end was cut by 5 bases, the J end by 2 bases, with 13 bases between. CDR1 is MDHEN and CDR2 is SYDVKM in the germline V gene. The CDR3 spans 15 residues. CDR3 sequence: CASSTQGSGNQPQHF. DNA for the CDR3: TGTGCCAGCAGTACACAGGGCTCTGGCAATCAGCCCCAGCATTTT.

This sequence joins TRBV6-5 and TRBJ2-7; 7 bases agree with TRBD1. The CDR3 contains 13 residues. In germline, CDR1 is MNHEY, CDR2 SVGAGI. V shed 8 bases and J 3 bases; nucleotides not matched to a gene: 7. The CDR3 nucleotides are TGTGCCAGCTTGAGCGCAGGGGGCTACGAGCAGTACTTC. Amino acid sequence: CASLSAGGYEQYF.

V is TRBV7-8 and J is TRBJ1-2, with a weak D call TRBD1 (5 bases). Per the germline V gene, CDR1 is SGHVS and CDR2 is FQNEAQ. Trimming removed 5 bases from V and 7 bases from J, with 11 bases in between. The CDR3 extends over 12 amino acids. This chain's CDR3 is CASSPPRGGYTF. In DNA, the CDR3 is TGTGCCAGCAGCCCACCTAGGGGTGGCTACACCTTC.

The chain links TRBV11-2 to TRBJ1-4, with D possibly TRBD1 on 5 matching bases. Trimming stripped 2 bases from V and 4 bases from J, with 14 bases between. The CDR3 is made up of 16 amino acids. Germline CDR1 SGHAT, CDR2 FQNNGV. The CDR3 protein is CASSLHAGGGNEKLFF. The CDR3 DNA follows: TGTGCCAGCAGCTTACACGCGGGGGGTGGTAATGAAAAACTGTTTTTT.

V usage is TRBV11-3 and J usage is TRBJ2-3; TRBD2 agrees at 11 bases. After removal of 0 bases from V and 4 bases from J, the junction contained 6 bases not matched to a gene. CDR1 is SGHNT, CDR2 YENEEA, per germline. The length of the CDR3 is 17 residues. CDR3 nucleotide sequence: TGTGCCAGCAGCTTAGACGGGGGGACTAGCGGTTCAGATACGCAGTATTTT. It specifies CASSLDGGTSGSDTQYF.

This clone has at least ten counts. The chain employs TRBV7-9 and TRBJ1-6; D possibly corresponds to TRBD1 (5 bases). The germline gives CDR1 SEHNR, CDR2 FQNEAQ (reference sequence). This CDR3 has 16 amino acids. The V end was cut by 5 bases, the J end by 3 bases, with 14 bases between. CDR3 residues: CASSQGAAFYNSPLHF. In DNA form, the CDR3 reads TGTGCCAGCAGCCAAGGGGCGGCTTTCTATAATTCACCCCTCCACTTT.

The chain carries TRBV5-1 and TRBJ1-4; D ambiguous. There are 15 residues in the CDR3. V was trimmed by 0 bases and J by 5 bases, leaving 11 bases between them. The germline CDR1 and CDR2 sequences are SGHRS and YFSETQ. CDR3 in DNA: TGCGCCAGCAGCTTGGAGGCGGGGTTGAATGAAAAACTGTTTTTT. Its translation: CASSLEAGLNEKLFF.

The V gene is TRBV24-1, the J gene TRBJ1-1; D is uncertain. The V end was cut by 5 bases, the J end by 11 bases, with 11 bases between. This CDR3 contains 11 residues. Per germline, CDR1 KGHDR and CDR2 SFDVKD. The CDR3 DNA reads as TGTGCCACCAGTGGGGGAAGGGAGGCTTTCTTT. The encoded protein is CATSGGREAFF.

The chain links TRBV6-5 to TRBJ2-7; a weak D match, TRBD2 (5 bases). The CDR3 length is 12 residues. The V end lost 4 bases, the J end lost 4 bases, and 8 bases lay between the germline ends. Germline assignment: CDR1 MNHEY and CDR2 SVGAGI. In DNA, the CDR3 is TGTGCCAGCAGTTCCGGGGATTACGAGCAGTACTTC. Translating gives CASSSGDYEQYF.

Worth noting for this clone: The sample carries other DNA sequences with the same CDR3. The chain joins TRBV19 to TRBJ1-3; TRBD1 matches at 8 bases. Trimming cost V 6 bases and J 2 bases; bases outside gene matches: 6. CDR1 is LNHDA and CDR2 is SQIVND in the germline V gene (reference sequence). The CDR3 extends over 15 amino acids. Here the CDR3 DNA reads TGTGCCAGTAGCCCTCCGGACAGGGCTGGAAACACCATATATTTT. Residues: CASSPPDRAGNTIYF.

The J gene is TRBJ2-7, the V gene TRBV20-1; weak D call: TRBD2 (5 bases). This CDR3 has 11 amino acids. CDR1 is DFQATT and CDR2 is SNEGSKA in the germline V gene (reference sequence). V was pared by 4 bases and J by 4 bases, with 8 bases between. The CDR3 DNA follows: TGCAGTGCTAACGGGGAGTACGAGCAGTACTTC. Translated, it gives CSANGEYEQYF.

The chain has TRBV2 and TRBJ2-1, with 13 bases that match TRBD2. The CDR3 runs 17 residues. With V trimmed by 3 bases and J by 4 bases, 6 bases remained unmatched. Looked up from germline, CDR1 is SNHLY and CDR2 is FYNNEI. This CDR3 reads CASSDGLAGANYNEQFF. In DNA form, the CDR3 reads TGTGCCAGCAGTGATGGACTAGCGGGGGCCAATTACAATGAGCAGTTCTTC.

The chain has TRBV14 and TRBJ1-4, with a possible D match to TRBD1 (5 bases). The germline V gene encodes CDR1 SGHDN and CDR2 FVKESK. The V gene lost 3 bases and the J gene lost 8 bases, with 22 bases spanning the gap. CDR3 length equals 17 residues. DNA of the CDR3: TGTGCCAGCAGCCAGGGTTTTCTTGGGGGAGGAGAGGAAAAACTGTTTTTT. This translates into CASSQGFLGGGEEKLFF.

The chain's CDR3 is CASSIGQVSPEAFF. The CDR3 region has the DNA TGTGCCAGTAGTATTGGGCAGGTCAGTCCTGAAGCTTTCTTT. The genes are TRBV19 and TRBJ1-1; D remains ambiguous. There are 14 residues in the CDR3. V lost 3 bases and J 6 bases, leaving 14 bases between the germline ends. CDR1 and CDR2 (germline): LNHDA, SQIVND (reference sequence).

The V call is TRBV19, the J call TRBJ2-1; a weak D match, TRBD1 (6 bases). The germline V and J ends were trimmed by 2 bases and 0 bases, with 8 bases remaining between them. This CDR3 has 15 amino acids. Germline V gives CDR1 LNHDA, CDR2 SQIVND (reference sequence). The CDR3 sequence: CASSIQGGSYNEQFF. Written as DNA, the CDR3 is TGTGCCAGTAGTATACAAGGGGGCTCCTACAATGAGCAGTTCTTC.